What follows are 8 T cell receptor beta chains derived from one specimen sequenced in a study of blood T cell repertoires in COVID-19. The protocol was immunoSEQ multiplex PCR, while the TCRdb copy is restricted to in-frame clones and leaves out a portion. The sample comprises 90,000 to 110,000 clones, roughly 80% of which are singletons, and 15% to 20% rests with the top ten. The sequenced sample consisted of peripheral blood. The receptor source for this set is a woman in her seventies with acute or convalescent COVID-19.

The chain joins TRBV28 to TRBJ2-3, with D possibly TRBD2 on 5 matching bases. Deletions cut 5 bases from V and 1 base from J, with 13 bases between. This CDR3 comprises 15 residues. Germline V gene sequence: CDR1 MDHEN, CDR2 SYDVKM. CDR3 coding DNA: TGTGCCAGCAGTGGCCGCAGGCGGGGCACAGATACGCAGTATTTT. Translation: CASSGRRRGTDTQYF.

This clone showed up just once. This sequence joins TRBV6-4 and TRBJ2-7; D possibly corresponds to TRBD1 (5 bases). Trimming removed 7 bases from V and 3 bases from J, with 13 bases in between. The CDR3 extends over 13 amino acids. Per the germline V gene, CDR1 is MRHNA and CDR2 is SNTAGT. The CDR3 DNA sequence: TGTGCCAGCAAAAACAAGGGGTACTACGAGCAGTACTTC. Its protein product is CASKNKGYYEQYF.

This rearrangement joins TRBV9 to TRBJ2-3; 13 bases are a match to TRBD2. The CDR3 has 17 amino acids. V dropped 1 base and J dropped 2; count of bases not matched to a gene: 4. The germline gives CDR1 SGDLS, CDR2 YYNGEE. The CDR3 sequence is CASSVTSGGAYTDTQYF. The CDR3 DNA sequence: TGTGCCAGCAGCGTAACTAGCGGGGGGGCCTACACAGATACGCAGTATTTT.

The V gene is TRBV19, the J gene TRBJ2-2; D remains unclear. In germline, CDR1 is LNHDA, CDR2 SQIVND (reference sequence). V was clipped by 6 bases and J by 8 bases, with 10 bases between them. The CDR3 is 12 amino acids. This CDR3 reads CASREVLGELFF. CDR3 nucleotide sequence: TGTGCCAGTAGAGAGGTTTTGGGGGAGCTGTTTTTT.

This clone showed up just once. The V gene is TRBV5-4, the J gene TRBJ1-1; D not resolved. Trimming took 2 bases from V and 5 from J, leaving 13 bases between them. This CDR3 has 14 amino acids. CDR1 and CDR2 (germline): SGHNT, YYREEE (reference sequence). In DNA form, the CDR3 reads TGTGCCAGCAGCTTTGACATTGGAGGGACTGAAGCTTTCTTT. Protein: CASSFDIGGTEAFF.

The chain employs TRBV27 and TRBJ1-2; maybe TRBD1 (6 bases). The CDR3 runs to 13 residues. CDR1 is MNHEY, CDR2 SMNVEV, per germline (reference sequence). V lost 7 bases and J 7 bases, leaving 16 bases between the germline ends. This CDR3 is CASNTRGGGGYTF. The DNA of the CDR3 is TGTGCCAGCAATACGAGAGGGGGGGGTGGCTACACCTTC.

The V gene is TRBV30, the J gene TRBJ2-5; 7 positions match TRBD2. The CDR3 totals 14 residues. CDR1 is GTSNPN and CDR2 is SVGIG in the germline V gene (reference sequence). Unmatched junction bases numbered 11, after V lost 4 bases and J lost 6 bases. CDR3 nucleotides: TGTGCCTGGAATAATCCCGGGGAGGGACAGACCCAGTACTTC. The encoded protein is CAWNNPGEGQTQYF.

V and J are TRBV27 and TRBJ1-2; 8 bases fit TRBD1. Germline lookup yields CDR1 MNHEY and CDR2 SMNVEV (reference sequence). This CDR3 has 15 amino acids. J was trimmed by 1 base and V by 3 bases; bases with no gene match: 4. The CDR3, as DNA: TGTGCCAGCAGTTTGACAGGGGTGAATAACTATGGCTACACCTTC. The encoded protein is CASSLTGVNNYGYTF.